The 9 T cell receptor beta chains reported below all come from one sample, sequenced in a study of CD8 T cells in ankylosing spondylitis. TCRdb redid the calling of the 5' RACE reads with MiXCR, one entry per CDR3 protein. The repertoire consists of around 88,000 distinct CDR3 sequences, with roughly 10% occurring once and the leading ten covering 5.1%. The sequencing input was blood, either unsorted or a sorted T cell fraction (not recorded which). These receptors originate from a male donor with ankylosing spondylitis or in good health (not recorded which).

The table lists this clonotype with a few counts. The chain combines TRBV5-6 with TRBJ2-6; TRBD1 might be the D (6 bases). V was clipped by 2 bases and J by 2 bases, with 17 bases between them. The CDR3 contains 18 residues. The V gene's germline CDR1 is SGHDT and CDR2 YYEEEE. The CDR3 region is CASSFGVGGAAGANVLTF. The CDR3, as DNA: TGTGCCAGCAGCTTTGGAGTTGGGGGCGCGGCTGGGGCCAACGTCCTGACTTTC. The complete variable domain, with remaining parts taken from reference TRBV5-6 and TRBJ2-6, reads DAGVTQSPTHLIKTRGQQVTLRCSPKSGHDTVSWYQQALGQGPQFIFQYYEEEERQRGNFPDRFSGHQFPNYSSELNVNALLLGDSALYLCASSFGVGGAAGANVLTFGAGSRLTVL.

This clonotype was recorded many times. The V call is TRBV28, the J call TRBJ1-2; 8 bases are a match to TRBD1. V lost 6 bases and J lost 5; bases outside the gene matches: 14. The CDR3 runs to 16 residues. Germline lookup yields CDR1 MDHEN and CDR2 SYDVKM. The chain's CDR3 is CASRTPQGARLYGYTF. For the CDR3, the DNA is TGTGCCAGCAGAACTCCCCAGGGGGCGAGGCTTTATGGCTACACCTTC.

This clonotype was observed at least ten times. The chain recombines TRBV12-3 or TRBV12-4 with TRBJ2-3; D gene unclear. The length of the CDR3 is 13 residues. V lost 6 bases, J lost 3 bases, and 10 bases lay in between. CDR3 residues: CASSPVITDTQYF. CDR3 DNA sequence: TGTGCCAGCAGCCCTGTCATTACAGATACGCAGTATTTT.

This clonotype appeared many times. The chain joins TRBV5-1 to TRBJ2-3, with D perhaps matching TRBD1 (7 bases). CDR1 SGHRS and CDR2 YFSETQ come from the germline V gene. V was cut by 2 bases and J by 3 bases, with 10 bases left in between. The length of the CDR3 is 14 residues. The CDR3 sequence: CASSFRGETDTQYF. The CDR3 nucleotides read TGCGCCAGCAGCTTCAGGGGGGAGACAGATACGCAGTATTTT.

This clonotype was seen ten or more times. The chain links TRBV27 to TRBJ2-3, with D perhaps TRBD2 (5 bases). The CDR3 sequence is 12 residues long. Trimming pared 4 bases from V and 5 bases from J, leaving 7 bases between. Germline V CDR1 and CDR2: MNHEY, SMNVEV (reference sequence). The CDR3: CASSSGLDTQYF. The CDR3 DNA is TGTGCCAGCAGTTCCGGACTAGATACGCAGTATTTT.

J is TRBJ2-1 and V is TRBV3-1; 8 bases map to TRBD1. The CDR3 is 17 amino acids. V was clipped by 11 bases and J by 6 bases; unmatched bases: 21. Germline V gene data show CDR1 as LGHDT and CDR2 as YNNKEL (reference sequence). The CDR3 region has the DNA TGTGCCTGCTGCCAAGATATCTTCTGGACAGGGCTCAATGAGCAGTTCTTC. Translation: CACCQDIFWTGLNEQFF.

The CDR3 region is CASTGTGDNQPQHF. In DNA, the CDR3 is TGTGCCAGCACCGGGACAGGGGACAATCAGCCCCAGCATTTT. The chain links TRBV28 to TRBJ1-5; 10 nucleotides match TRBD1. Trimming at V came to 7 bases and at J to 3 bases, leaving 3 bases not matched to a gene. The germline V gene encodes CDR1 MDHEN and CDR2 SYDVKM. The CDR3 totals 14 residues.

This clonotype was recorded at least ten times. The J gene is TRBJ2-5, the V gene TRBV12-3 or TRBV12-4; the D gene could be TRBD1 or TRBD2 (6 bases each). V lost 2 bases, J lost 7 bases, and 14 bases lay in between. This CDR3 is built from 14 residues. The CDR3 DNA follows: TGTGCCAGCAGTTTATCGGCCGGAGGGGGGACCCAGTACTTC. It codes for CASSLSAGGGTQYF.

This clonotype occurred many times. The chain employs TRBV30 and TRBJ2-1; D unclear. V was cut by 0 bases and J by 7 bases, with 10 bases left in between. The CDR3 totals 13 residues. Germline values: CDR1 GTSNPN, CDR2 SVGIG (reference sequence). CDR3 sequence: CAWSVRRLNEQFF. CDR3 nucleotides: TGTGCCTGGAGTGTAAGGCGTTTAAATGAGCAGTTCTTC.